The clone carrying this T cell receptor beta chain occurred a few times. Its antigen is not known. One junction end disagrees with the germline gene, perhaps due to a read error. The data derive from a study of cytomegalovirus exposure and HLA in healthy donors. General study findings and limits: Judged likely to be a sequencing artifact was a cluster of highly shared sequence variants. Accurate HLA-A and HLA-B prediction from TCR beta sequences was reported for most subjects.

Amplification used 60 Vbeta primers and 13 Jbeta primers. The data were produced by immunoSEQ multiplex PCR, yet TCRdb's version contains in-frame clones alone and is incomplete. Among about 210,000 clones listed, about 80% were seen once. Germline values: CDR1 MGHRA, CDR2 YSYEKL. The CDR3 loop spans 15 amino acids. V gene TRBV4-1 combines with J gene TRBJ2-2, with D tentatively TRBD2 (5 bases). Input material: PBMCs. The source of this sequence is a man in his forties or fifties in good health and CMV-seropositive. CDR3 in amino acids: CASSQGGTYTGELFF. The CDR3 nucleotides are TGCGCCAGCAGCCAAGGGGGTACCTACACCGGGGAGCTATTTTTT.